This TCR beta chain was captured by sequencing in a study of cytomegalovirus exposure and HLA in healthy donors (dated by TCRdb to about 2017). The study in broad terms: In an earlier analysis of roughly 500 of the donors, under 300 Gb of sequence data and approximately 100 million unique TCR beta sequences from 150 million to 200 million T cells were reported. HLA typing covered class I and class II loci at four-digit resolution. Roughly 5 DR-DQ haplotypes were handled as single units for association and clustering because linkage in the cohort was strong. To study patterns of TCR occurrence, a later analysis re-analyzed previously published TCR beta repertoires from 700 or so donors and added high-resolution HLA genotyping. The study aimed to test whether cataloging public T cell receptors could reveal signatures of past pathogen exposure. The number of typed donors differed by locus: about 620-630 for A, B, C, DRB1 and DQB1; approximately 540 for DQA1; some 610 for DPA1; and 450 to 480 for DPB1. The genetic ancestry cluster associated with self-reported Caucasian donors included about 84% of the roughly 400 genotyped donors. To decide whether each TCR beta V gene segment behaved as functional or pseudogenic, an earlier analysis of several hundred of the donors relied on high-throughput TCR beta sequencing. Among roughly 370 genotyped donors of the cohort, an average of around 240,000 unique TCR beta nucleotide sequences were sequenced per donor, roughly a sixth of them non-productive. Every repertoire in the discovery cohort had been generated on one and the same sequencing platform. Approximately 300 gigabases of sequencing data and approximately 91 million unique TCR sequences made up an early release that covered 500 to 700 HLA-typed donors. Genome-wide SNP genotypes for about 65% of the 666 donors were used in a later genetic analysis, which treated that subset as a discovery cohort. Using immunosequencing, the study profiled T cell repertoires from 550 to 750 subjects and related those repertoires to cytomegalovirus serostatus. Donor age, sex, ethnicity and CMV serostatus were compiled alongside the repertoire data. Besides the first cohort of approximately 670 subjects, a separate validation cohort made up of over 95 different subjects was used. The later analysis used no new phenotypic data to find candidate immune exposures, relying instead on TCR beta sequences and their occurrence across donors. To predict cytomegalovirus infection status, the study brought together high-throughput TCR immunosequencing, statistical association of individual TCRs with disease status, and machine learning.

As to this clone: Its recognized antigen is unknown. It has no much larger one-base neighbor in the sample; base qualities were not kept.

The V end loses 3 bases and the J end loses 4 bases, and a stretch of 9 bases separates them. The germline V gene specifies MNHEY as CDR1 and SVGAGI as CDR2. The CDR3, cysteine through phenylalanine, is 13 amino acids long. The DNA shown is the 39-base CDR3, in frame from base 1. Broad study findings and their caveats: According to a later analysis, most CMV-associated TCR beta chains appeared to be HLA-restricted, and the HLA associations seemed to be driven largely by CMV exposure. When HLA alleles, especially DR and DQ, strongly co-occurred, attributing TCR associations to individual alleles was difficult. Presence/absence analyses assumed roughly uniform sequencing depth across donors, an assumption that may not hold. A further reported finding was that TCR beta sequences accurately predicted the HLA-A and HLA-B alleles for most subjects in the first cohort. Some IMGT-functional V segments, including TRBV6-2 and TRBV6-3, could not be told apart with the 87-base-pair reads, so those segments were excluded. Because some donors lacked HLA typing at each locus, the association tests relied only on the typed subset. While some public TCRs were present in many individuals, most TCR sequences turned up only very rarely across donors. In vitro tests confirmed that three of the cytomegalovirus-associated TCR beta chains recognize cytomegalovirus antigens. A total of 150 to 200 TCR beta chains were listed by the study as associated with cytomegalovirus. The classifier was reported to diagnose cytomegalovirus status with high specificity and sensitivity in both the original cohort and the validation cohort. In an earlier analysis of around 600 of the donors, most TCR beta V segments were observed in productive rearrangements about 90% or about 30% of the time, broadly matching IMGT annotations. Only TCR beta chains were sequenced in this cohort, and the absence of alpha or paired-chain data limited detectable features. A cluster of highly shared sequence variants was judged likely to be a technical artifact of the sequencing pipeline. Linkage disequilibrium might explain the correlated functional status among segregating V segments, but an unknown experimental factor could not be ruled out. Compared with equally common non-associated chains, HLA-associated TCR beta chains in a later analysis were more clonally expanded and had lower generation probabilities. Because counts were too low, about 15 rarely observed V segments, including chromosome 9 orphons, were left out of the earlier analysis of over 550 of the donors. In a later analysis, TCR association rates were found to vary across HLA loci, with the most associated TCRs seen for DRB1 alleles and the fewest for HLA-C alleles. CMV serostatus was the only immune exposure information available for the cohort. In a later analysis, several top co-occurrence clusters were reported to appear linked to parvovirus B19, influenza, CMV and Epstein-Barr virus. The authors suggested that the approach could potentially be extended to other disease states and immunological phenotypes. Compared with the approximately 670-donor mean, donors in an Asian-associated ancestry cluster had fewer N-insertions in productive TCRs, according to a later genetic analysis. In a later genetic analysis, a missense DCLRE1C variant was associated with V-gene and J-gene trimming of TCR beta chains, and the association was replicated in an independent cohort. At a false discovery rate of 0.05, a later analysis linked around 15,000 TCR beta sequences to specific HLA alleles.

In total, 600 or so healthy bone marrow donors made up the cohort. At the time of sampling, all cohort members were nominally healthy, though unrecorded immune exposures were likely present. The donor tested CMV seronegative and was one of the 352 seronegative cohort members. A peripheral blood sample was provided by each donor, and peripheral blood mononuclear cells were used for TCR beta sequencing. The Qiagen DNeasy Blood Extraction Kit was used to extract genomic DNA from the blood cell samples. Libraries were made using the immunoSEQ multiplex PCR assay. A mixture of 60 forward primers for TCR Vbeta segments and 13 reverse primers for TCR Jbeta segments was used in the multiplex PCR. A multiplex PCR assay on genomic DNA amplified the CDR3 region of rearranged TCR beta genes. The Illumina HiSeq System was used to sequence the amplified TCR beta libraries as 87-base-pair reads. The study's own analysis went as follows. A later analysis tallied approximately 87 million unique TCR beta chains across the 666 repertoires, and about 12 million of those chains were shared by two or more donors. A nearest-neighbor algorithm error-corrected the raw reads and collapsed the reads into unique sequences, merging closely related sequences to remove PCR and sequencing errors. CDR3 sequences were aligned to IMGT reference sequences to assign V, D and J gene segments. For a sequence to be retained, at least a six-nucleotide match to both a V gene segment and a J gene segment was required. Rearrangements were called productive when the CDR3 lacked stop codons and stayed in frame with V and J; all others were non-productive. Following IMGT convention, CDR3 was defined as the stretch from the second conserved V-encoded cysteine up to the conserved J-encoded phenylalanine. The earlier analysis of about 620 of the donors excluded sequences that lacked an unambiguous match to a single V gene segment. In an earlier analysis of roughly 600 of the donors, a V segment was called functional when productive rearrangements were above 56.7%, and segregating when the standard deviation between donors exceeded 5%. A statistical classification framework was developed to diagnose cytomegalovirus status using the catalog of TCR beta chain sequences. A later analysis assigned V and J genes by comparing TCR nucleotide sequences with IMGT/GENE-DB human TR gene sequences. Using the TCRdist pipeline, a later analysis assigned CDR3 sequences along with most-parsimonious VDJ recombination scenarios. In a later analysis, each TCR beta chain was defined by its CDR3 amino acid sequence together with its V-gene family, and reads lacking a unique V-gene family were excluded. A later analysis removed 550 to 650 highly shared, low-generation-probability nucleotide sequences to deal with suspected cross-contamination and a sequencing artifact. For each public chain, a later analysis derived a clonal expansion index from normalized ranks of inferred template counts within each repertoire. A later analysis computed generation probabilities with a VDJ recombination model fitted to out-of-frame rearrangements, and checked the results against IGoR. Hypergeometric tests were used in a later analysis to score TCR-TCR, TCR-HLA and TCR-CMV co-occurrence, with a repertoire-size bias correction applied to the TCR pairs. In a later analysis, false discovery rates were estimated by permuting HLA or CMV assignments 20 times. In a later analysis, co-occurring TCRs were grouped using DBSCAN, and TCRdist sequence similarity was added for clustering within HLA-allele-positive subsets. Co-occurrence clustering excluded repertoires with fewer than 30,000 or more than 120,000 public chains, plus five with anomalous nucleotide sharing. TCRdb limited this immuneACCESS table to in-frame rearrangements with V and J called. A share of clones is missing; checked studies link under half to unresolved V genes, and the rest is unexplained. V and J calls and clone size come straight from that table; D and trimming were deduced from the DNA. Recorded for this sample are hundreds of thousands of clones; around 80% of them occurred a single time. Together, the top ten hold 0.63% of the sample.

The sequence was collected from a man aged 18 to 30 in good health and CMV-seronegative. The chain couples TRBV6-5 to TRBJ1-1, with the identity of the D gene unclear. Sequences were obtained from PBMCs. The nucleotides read TGTGCCAGCAGTTATTCCAGTCTCACTGAAGCTTTCTTT. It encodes CASSYSSLTEAFF.